This TCR beta chain was identified in a study of beta chain features in type 1 diabetes. General study findings and limits: At VDJ recombination sites, type 1 diabetes patients had fewer insertions and more deleted nucleotides.

Germline CDR1 SGHVS, CDR2 FNYEAQ. V was pared by 0 bases and J by 9 bases, with 15 bases between. The CDR3 loop spans 15 amino acids. A remark on this clone: Its antigen is as yet unknown.

Expressed TCRB transcripts were sequenced, since all the RNA that had been isolated was reverse transcribed. Assay: immunoSEQ multiplex PCR; the TCRdb copy retains only in-frame clones and omits some. Here the sample spans about 140,000 clones, less than 9% being singletons. The receptor was isolated from a woman between 25 and 40 years old in good health. Sequenced sample: central memory CD4+ T cells from blood. The gene calls are TRBV7-6 and TRBJ2-1, with D perhaps TRBD1 (6 bases). The CDR3 here is CASSLAPSGVGEQFF. In DNA form, the CDR3 reads TGTGCCAGCAGCTTAGCGCCCTCAGGGGTGGGTGAGCAGTTCTTC. The variable domain in full, completed from reference TRBV7-6 and TRBJ2-1, reads GAGVSQSPRYKVTKRGQDVALRCDPISGHVSLYWYRQALGQGPEFLTYFNYEAQQDKSGLPNDRFSAERPEGSISTLTIQRTEQRDSAMYRCASSLAPSGVGEQFFGPGTRLTVL.